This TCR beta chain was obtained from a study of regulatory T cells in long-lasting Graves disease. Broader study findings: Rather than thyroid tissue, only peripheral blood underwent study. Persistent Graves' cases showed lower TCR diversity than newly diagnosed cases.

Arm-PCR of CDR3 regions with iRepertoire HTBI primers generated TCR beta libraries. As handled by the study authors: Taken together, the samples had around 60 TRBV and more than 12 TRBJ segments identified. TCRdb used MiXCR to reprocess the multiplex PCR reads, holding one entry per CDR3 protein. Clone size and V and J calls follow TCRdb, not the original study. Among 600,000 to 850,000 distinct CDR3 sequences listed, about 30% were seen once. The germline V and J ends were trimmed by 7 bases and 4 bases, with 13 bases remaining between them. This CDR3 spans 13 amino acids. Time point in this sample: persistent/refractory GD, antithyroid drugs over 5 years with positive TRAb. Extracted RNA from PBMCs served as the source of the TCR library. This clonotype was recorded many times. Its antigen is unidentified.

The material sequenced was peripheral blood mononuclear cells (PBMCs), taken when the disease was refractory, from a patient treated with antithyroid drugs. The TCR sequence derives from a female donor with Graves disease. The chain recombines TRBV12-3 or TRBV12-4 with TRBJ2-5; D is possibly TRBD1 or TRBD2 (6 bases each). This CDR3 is CASTLRGAETQYF. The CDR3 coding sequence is TGTGCCAGCACCCTAAGGGGGGCAGAGACCCAGTACTTC.